This T cell receptor (beta chain) was identified during a study of T cells after yellow fever vaccination. As TCR cDNA was made by 5'RACE template switching, a universal primer site and UMIs were added. TCRdb reanalysed the 5' RACE reads using MiXCR and keeps one entry per CDR3 protein. The sample yields some 320,000 distinct CDR3 sequences, 8.7% seen once. J lost 5 bases, V lost 5 bases, and 6 bases had no gene match. Germline V gives CDR1 SGHTA, CDR2 FQGNSA. The CDR3 sequence is 14 residues long. This clonotype was obtained from a man aged 18 to 35 who received the YFV17D yellow fever vaccine. V gene TRBV7-2 combines with J gene TRBJ2-3; 8 bases are shared with TRBD2. The sequences come from PBMCs, collected on the day of the first yellow fever vaccination. The CDR3 is CASSRAGDGDTQYF. The CDR3 DNA follows: TGTGCCAGCAGCAGAGCGGGGGATGGAGATACGCAGTATTTT.